The 17 T cell receptor beta chains below were found in one sample sequenced in a study of T cells in Graves' hyperthyroidism and ophthalmopathy. There were TCR beta CDR3 regions amplified from RNA transcripts. The HTBI primer set drove a first-round RT-PCR of the TCR CDR3. TCRdb itself ran the multiplex PCR reads through MiXCR, one entry per CDR3 protein. Here the sample spans fewer than 350,000 distinct CDR3 sequences, about an eighth being singletons. Material for sequencing was blood. Receptors were obtained from a woman aged 25 to 39 with Graves' hyperthyroidism that later progressed to Graves' ophthalmopathy.

The V call is TRBV20-1, the J call TRBJ2-7, with TRBD1 as a possible D gene (5 bases). The germline V gene encodes CDR1 DFQATT and CDR2 SNEGSKA (reference sequence). This CDR3 region has 13 residues. Between the trimmed V and J ends, which lost 2 bases and 3 bases, there was a span of 11 bases. In DNA, the CDR3 is TGCAGTGCTAGACCCAGGGCTTTCTACGAGCAGTACTTC. It translates to CSARPRAFYEQYF.

This clonotype came up many times. The rearrangement joins TRBV27 to TRBJ2-1, with 9 bases matching TRBD1. From germline, CDR1 is MNHEY and CDR2 SMNVEV (reference sequence). Trimming took 5 bases from V and 9 from J; bases not matched to a gene: 11. The CDR3 is 15 residues long. This CDR3 reads CASSQPGQGQGEQFF. The CDR3 DNA reads TGTGCCAGCAGTCAACCGGGACAGGGACAGGGTGAGCAGTTCTTC.

This rearrangement joins TRBV6-2 or TRBV6-3 to TRBJ1-1; 8 positions match TRBD1. The V gene's germline CDR1 is MNHEY and CDR2 SVGEGT. The ends lost 5 bases at V and 1 base at J; junction bases unmatched: 6. This CDR3 is 15 amino acids long. CDR3 residues: CASSGPGQANTEAFF. The CDR3 DNA reads TGTGCCAGCAGTGGGCCGGGACAGGCGAACACTGAAGCTTTCTTT.

This clonotype showed up just a few times. The chain recombines TRBV19 with TRBJ2-7, with D perhaps matching TRBD2 (6 bases). The V gene lost 1 base and the J gene lost 7 bases, with 17 bases spanning the gap. Germline values: CDR1 LNHDA, CDR2 SQIVND (reference sequence). CDR3 size: 15 residues. CDR3: CASSIAEGTLREQYF. The CDR3 coding sequence is TGTGCCAGTAGTATAGCGGAGGGGACCCTCCGGGAGCAGTACTTC.

This clonotype was detected ten times or more. The rearrangement joins TRBV30 to TRBJ1-4; D uncertain. The germline V gene encodes CDR1 GTSNPN and CDR2 SVGIG (reference sequence). The V gene lost 4 bases and the J gene lost 8 bases, with 11 bases spanning the gap. CDR3 length equals 12 residues. The CDR3 loop is CAWKGLREKLFF. CDR3 nucleotides: TGTGCCTGGAAGGGATTAAGGGAAAAACTGTTTTTT.

This chain uses TRBV29-1 with TRBJ2-1, with D uncertain. The CDR3 runs to 10 residues. Trimming removed 6 bases at V and 4 bases at J, with 4 bases between. Germline V gene lookup returns CDR1 SQVTM and CDR2 ANQGSEA. This CDR3 is CSVGYNEQFF. The CDR3, as DNA: TGCAGCGTAGGTTACAATGAGCAGTTCTTC.

This clonotype is large (0.1 to 1%) by share. V and J are TRBV28 and TRBJ1-4, with D uncertain. Per the germline V gene, CDR1 is MDHEN and CDR2 is SYDVKM. Trimming removed 7 bases at V and 0 bases at J, with 12 bases between. This CDR3 comprises 15 residues. This CDR3 is CASTPWRATNEKLFF. The CDR3 DNA sequence: TGTGCCAGCACCCCCTGGCGGGCAACTAATGAAAAACTGTTTTTT.

This clonotype occurred many times. This rearrangement joins TRBV28 to TRBJ1-1; D not resolved. The germline V gene encodes CDR1 MDHEN and CDR2 SYDVKM. CDR3 length equals 13 residues. Trimming cost V 6 bases and J 0 bases, with 8 bases left between them. The chain's CDR3 is CASRGLMNTEAFF. The CDR3 DNA reads TGTGCCAGCAGGGGGTTAATGAACACTGAAGCTTTCTTT.

This clonotype was seen many times. The CDR3 loop reads CASSSGGDLGVEAFF. The CDR3 nucleotides read TGTGCCAGCAGCTCCGGAGGGGACTTGGGGGTGGAAGCTTTCTTT. This chain connects TRBV7-3 to TRBJ1-1, with D maybe TRBD1 (5 bases). The CDR3 sequence is 15 residues long. In germline, CDR1 is SGHTA, CDR2 FQGTGA. Trimming left V 4 bases short and J 8 bases short, with 20 bases between.

This clonotype was observed a handful of times. The chain couples TRBV7-9 to TRBJ2-3; 9 bases are shared with TRBD2. Germline V gene data show CDR1 as SEHNR and CDR2 as FQNEAQ (reference sequence). V lost 8 bases to trimming and J lost 8 bases; unmatched junction nucleotides: 11. The CDR3 runs to 14 residues. The CDR3 nucleotides are TGTGCCAGCCAGGCGGGAGGGCCGCAAGGTACGCAGTATTTT. Its translation: CASQAGGPQGTQYF.

This clonotype was counted at least ten times. The CDR3 region has the DNA TGTGCCAGCAGTTACTCCCTTACAGACTACGAGCAGTACTTC. Its translation is CASSYSLTDYEQYF. V gene TRBV6-2 or TRBV6-3 combines with J gene TRBJ2-7; no reliable D call. Germline CDR1 is MNHEY and CDR2 is SVGEGT. Trimming took 0 bases from V and 3 from J, leaving 9 bases between them. The CDR3 length is 14 residues.

This clonotype came up a few times. The chain uses TRBV9 and TRBJ2-2; D remains unclear. Trimming cost V 0 bases and J 6 bases, with 12 bases left between them. The CDR3 is 15 residues long. CDR1 and CDR2 from the germline V gene are SGDLS and YYNGEE. The CDR3 sequence: CASSVAASFAGELFF. In nucleotides, the CDR3 is TGTGCCAGCAGCGTAGCTGCGTCTTTCGCCGGGGAGCTGTTTTTT.

The sample holds many counts of this clonotype. The chain carries TRBV15 and TRBJ2-5; D tentatively fits TRBD1 or TRBD2 (5 bases each). The CDR3 has 15 residues. Trimming pared 9 bases from V and 3 bases from J, leaving 20 bases between. Germline CDR1 reads LNHNV; CDR2 reads YYDKDF (reference sequence). CDR3 bases: TGTGCCACGGATCAGGGACGGTTCTTAGAAGAGACCCAGTACTTC. It yields the protein CATDQGRFLEETQYF.

This clonotype was found many times. This chain connects TRBV20-1 to TRBJ2-7; 8 positions match TRBD1. The length of the CDR3 is 13 residues. The V segment lost 1 base and the J segment 2 bases; nucleotides outside the gene matches: 1. The germline CDR1 and CDR2 sequences are DFQATT and SNEGSKA (reference sequence). DNA of the CDR3: TGCAGTGCTAGAGGGGACAGGACCTACGAGCAGTACTTC. Translated: CSARGDRTYEQYF.

This clonotype was counted many times. V is TRBV7-2 and J is TRBJ2-1; TRBD2 agrees at 13 bases. Trimming at V came to 8 bases and at J to 7 bases, leaving 2 bases not matched to a gene. This CDR3 is built from 13 residues. Germline loops: CDR1 SGHTA, CDR2 FQGNSA. CDR3 residues: CASGLAGVNEQFF. CDR3 sequence (DNA): TGTGCCAGCGGACTAGCGGGAGTGAATGAGCAGTTCTTC.

The chain is built from TRBV5-4 and TRBJ2-5, with a weak D call TRBD1 (5 bases). Trimming removed 3 bases at V and 5 bases at J, with 17 bases between. Germline loops: CDR1 SGHNT, CDR2 YYREEE (reference sequence). The CDR3 runs 15 residues. The DNA of the CDR3 is TGTGCCAGCAGCTCTAGTGGCGGACAAAGGGAGACCCAGTACTTC. It is translated as CASSSSGGQRETQYF. The entire variable domain, with the rest obtained from reference TRBV5-4 and TRBJ2-5, is as follows: ETGVTQSPTHLIKTRGQQVTLRCSSQSGHNTVSWYQQALGQGPQFIFQYYREEENGRGNFPPRFSGLQFPNYSSELNVNALELDDSALYLCASSSSGGQRETQYFGPGTRLLVL.

This rearrangement joins TRBV2 to TRBJ2-6, with D possibly TRBD1 on 5 matching bases. The germline V gene encodes CDR1 SNHLY and CDR2 FYNNEI. V was cut by 0 bases and J by 2 bases, with 14 bases left in between. This CDR3 comprises 18 residues. This chain's CDR3 is CASSEANRWSTGANVLTF. Written as DNA, the CDR3 is TGTGCCAGCAGTGAAGCCAACAGGTGGTCTACTGGGGCCAACGTCCTGACTTTC.